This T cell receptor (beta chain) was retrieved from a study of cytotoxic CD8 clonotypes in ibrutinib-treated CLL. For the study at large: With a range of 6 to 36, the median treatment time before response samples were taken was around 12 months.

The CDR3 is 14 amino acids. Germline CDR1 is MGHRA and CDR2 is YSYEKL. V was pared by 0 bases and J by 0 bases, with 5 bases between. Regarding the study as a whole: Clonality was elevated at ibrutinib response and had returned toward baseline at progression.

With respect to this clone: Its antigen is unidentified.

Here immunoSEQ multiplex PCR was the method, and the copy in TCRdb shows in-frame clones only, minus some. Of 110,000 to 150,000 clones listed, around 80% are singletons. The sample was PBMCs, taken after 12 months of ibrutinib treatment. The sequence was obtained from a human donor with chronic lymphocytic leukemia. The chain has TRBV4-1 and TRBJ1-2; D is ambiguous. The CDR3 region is CASSQEPANYGYTF. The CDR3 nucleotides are TGCGCCAGCAGCCAAGAACCGGCTAACTATGGCTACACCTTC.